Sequencing of this TCR beta chain was carried out in a study of T-cell reconstitution after alpha-beta-depleted transplantation in children (dated by TCRdb to the mid-2010s). As for the study more broadly: T-cell immune reconstitution after TCRalphabeta/CD19-depleted allogeneic hematopoietic cell transplantation in children was quantitatively tracked in the study by means of TCR repertoire profiling. What the study reported, not specific to this receptor: Over subsequent months, a decline in hyperexpanded clone frequencies was noted, and after one year, T-cell counts and TCRbeta diversity were mostly ascribed to newly produced T cells. The apparently early alphabetaT-cell count recovery about two months after transplant was reportedly dependent on only several hundred rapidly expanded clones derived from non-depleted graft cells. In some patients, the high TCRbeta diversity seen at day 60 was put down to recipient T cells and intrathymic progenitors that had survived conditioning.

Libraries were constructed by PCR. The reads were generated on an Illumina HiSeq 2500. Molecular barcoding was employed in the preparation of TCR libraries, with unique molecular identifiers being used to normalize TCRbeta repertoire quantification. TCRdb cleaned the public reads at Q25 with fastp, built clones with MiXCR and kept in-frame beta chains. Under each unique CDR3 protein, matching rows form one entry showing the most common genes and DNA. The table for this sample lists about a million distinct CDR3 sequences; under 30% of them were counted only once. Of the sample, about 28% falls within the top ten clones. Reading the germline V gene gives CDR1 KGHDR and CDR2 SFDVKD. Trimming takes 8 bases off V and 8 bases off J; junction bases not matched to a gene: 7. The CDR3 spans 13 residues, from the cysteine through the phenylalanine. Only CDR3 DNA remains: 39 bases, in frame from the first base.

The treatment or condition label for this specimen denotes: allogeneic hematopoietic cell transplantation with graft depleted of TCRalphabeta T cells and CD19 B cells. TCRalphabeta/CD19-depleted allogeneic hematopoietic cell grafts were given to the transplant recipients, all of whom were children. This clonotype showed up many times. The antigen this receptor binds is unknown. No per-base quality is available; no much larger clone lies one base away. Recombination connected TRBV24-1 to TRBJ2-3, with TRBD2 matching 9 junction bases. The sample in question was PBMCs, mostly from graft donor cells, obtained 360 days after TCRalphabeta/CD19-depleted stem cell transplant. The clonotype originates from a boy under three years old who had a stem cell transplant for SCID, so the T cells may come from the graft donor. The sequence in DNA is TGTGCCACCAAGGCTAGCGGGGAGGGTACGCAGTATTTT. The encoded protein is CATKASGEGTQYF.